This record covers a single T cell receptor (beta chain). Its target is unknown. The data originate from a study of cytomegalovirus exposure and HLA in healthy donors. Study at large: Genetic ancestry analysis placed more than 80% of the 400 or so donors that were genotyped in the Caucasian-associated cluster.

Both 60 Vbeta primers and 13 Jbeta primers went into the PCR. Original methodology: Around 11 million of 80 million or so unique TCR beta chains were shared, per a later count. Sequencing was performed with immunoSEQ multiplex PCR; in TCRdb, only in-frame clones are kept and a portion is missing. Clone size and the V and J calls come from that table; the DNA yielded D and trimming. Of 110,000 to 150,000 clones in the sample, 80% are singletons; the top ten hold roughly 4.8%. Findings and caveats of the study: A few V segments could not be told apart, such as TRBV6-2 and TRBV6-3, and were left out. Among donors in an Asian-associated ancestry cluster, a later analysis reportedly found fewer N-insertions than the roughly 670-donor mean.

CDR3 length: 17 residues. Deletions cut 4 bases from V and 5 bases from J, with 21 bases between. Germline lookup yields CDR1 SEHNR and CDR2 FQNEAQ (reference sequence). The clonotype originates from a man between 40 and 49 years old in good health and CMV-seronegative. J is TRBJ1-5 and V is TRBV7-9, with D possibly being TRBD1 (6 bases). Sequenced input: PBMCs. CDR3: CASSSLLTGSLHQPQHF. The CDR3 coding sequence is TGTGCCAGCAGCTCCTTACTGACAGGTAGCCTTCATCAGCCCCAGCATTTT. Variable domain in full (rest from reference TRBV7-9 and TRBJ1-5): DTGVSQNPRHKITKRGQNVTFRCDPISEHNRLYWYRQTLGQGPEFLTYFQNEAQLEKSRLLSDRFSAERPKGSFSTLEIQRTEQGDSAMYLCASSSLLTGSLHQPQHFGDGTRLSIL.